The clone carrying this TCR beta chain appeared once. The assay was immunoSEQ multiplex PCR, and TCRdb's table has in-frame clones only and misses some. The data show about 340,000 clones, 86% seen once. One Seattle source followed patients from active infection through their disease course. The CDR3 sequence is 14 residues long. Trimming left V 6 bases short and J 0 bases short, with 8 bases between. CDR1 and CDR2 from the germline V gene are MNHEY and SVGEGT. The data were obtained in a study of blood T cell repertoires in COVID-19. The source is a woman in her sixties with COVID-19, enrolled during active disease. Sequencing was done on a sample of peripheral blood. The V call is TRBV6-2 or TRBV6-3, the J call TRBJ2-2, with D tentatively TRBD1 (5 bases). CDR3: CASSLDTNTGELFF. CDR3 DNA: TGTGCCAGCAGCCTGGACACGAACACCGGGGAGCTGTTTTTT.